This TCR beta chain was recovered during a study of beta chain features in type 1 diabetes. Approximately 100 mL of blood, on average, came from one heparinised draw per donor. Purities over 98% were achieved in all sorted populations. This CDR3 spans 13 amino acids. Trimming left V 7 bases short and J 5 bases short, with 14 bases between. CDR1 is SEHNR and CDR2 is FQNEAQ in the germline V gene (reference sequence). Remarks on this clone: Antigen specificity is unknown.

What was sequenced were expressed TCRB transcripts, since all of the isolated RNA had been reverse transcribed. Clones were sequenced by immunoSEQ multiplex PCR, and TCRdb holds only the in-frame ones, with some missing. In the table there are roughly 150,000 clones, about 63% of which are singletons. Broader study findings: Still unanswered here is whether HLA type influences TCRB rearrangement. PCR may have favored shorter templates equally in patients and controls. In every one of the four CD4+ subsets, TCRB CDR3s were moderately but significantly shorter in Type 1 diabetes patients.

This sequence joins TRBV7-9 and TRBJ2-5; D remains unclear. The origin of this receptor is a man aged 30 to 45 with type 1 diabetes. Source material: naive CD4+ T cells from blood. CDR3 sequence: CASNGPSSETQYF. DNA of the CDR3: TGTGCCAGCAACGGACCAAGCTCCGAGACCCAGTACTTC.